Listed below are T cell receptor beta chains from one sample, sequenced in a study of T cell responses to AZD1222 COVID-19 vaccine. Generated by immunoSEQ multiplex PCR, the TCRdb table keeps only in-frame clones and is missing some. This table has about 56,000 clones, around 80% appearing once. The source material was peripheral blood, sampled 28 days after the second AZD1222 dose. Source of these receptors: an adult who received the AZD1222 COVID-19 vaccine. Each CDR3 is given with its conserved first and last residue. D genes are given only for firm matches. Expanded clones get a size class; other rows say once, few or many, or leave the size out.

>.|.|TRBV10-3|TRBJ1-5
TGTGCCATCAGTGAGTACAGCAATCAGCCCCAGCATTTT
CAISEYSNQPQHF
>.|few|TRBV20-1|TRBJ2-3
TGCAGTGCTAGGAGGGAAGATACGCAGTATTTT
CSARREDTQYF
>.|.|TRBV6-2/TRBV6-3|TRBJ2-1
TGTGCCAGCAGTACCGTGTCAGCGACACCTGAGCAGTTCTTC
CASSTVSATPEQFF
>.|.|TRBV4-2|TRBJ2-2
TGTGCCAGCAGCCAAGAATGGCTAGTAAGCACCGGGGAGCTGTTTTTT
CASSQEWLVSTGELFF
>TRBD1|.|TRBV7-9|TRBJ2-2
TGTGCCAGCAGCTTAGGGACAGGGGCGGACACCGGGGAGCTGTTTTTT
CASSLGTGADTGELFF
>TRBD1|.|TRBV5-4|TRBJ1-4
TGTGCCAGCAGCTTGGCCGGAGGGGGCGGTGAAAAACTGTTTTTT
CASSLAGGGGEKLFF
>.|.|TRBV12-3/TRBV12-4|TRBJ1-2
TGTGCCAGCACCCAGTCCGGGAATTATGGCTACACCTTC
CASTQSGNYGYTF
>TRBD2|.|TRBV7-9|TRBJ2-1
TGTGCCAGCAGCCCCACCTTGCTAGCGGGTTACAATGAGCAGTTCTTC
CASSPTLLAGYNEQFF
>.|.|TRBV3-1/TRBV3-2|TRBJ2-5
TGTGCCAGCAGCCCTGGGACCCGCGAAGAGACCCAGTACTTC
CASSPGTREETQYF
>TRBD1|.|TRBV28|TRBJ1-1
TGTGCCAGCAGTCCCGGACAGGGTGGGCCGGCTTTCTTT
CASSPGQGGPAFF
>TRBD2|.|TRBV5-4|TRBJ2-1
TGTGCCAGCAGCCCGACGAAAACTAGCGGGAGTCTCAATGAGCAGTTCTTC
CASSPTKTSGSLNEQFF
>TRBD2|.|TRBV20-1|TRBJ2-1
TGCAGTGCTGCCGGGGGGAATGAGCAGTTCTTC
CSAAGGNEQFF
>.|few|TRBV27|TRBJ1-5
TGTGCCAGCAGTTTACGCGAAGGACAGCCCCAGCATTTT
CASSLREGQPQHF
>TRBD2|.|TRBV10-2|TRBJ2-3
TGCGCCAGCAGCCGGATAGCGGGAAGCACAGATACGCAGTATTTT
CASSRIAGSTDTQYF
>.|.|TRBV30|TRBJ2-1
TGTGCCTGGAGTCCAAATTCCTACAATGAGCAGTTCTTC
CAWSPNSYNEQFF
>TRBD1|few|TRBV13|TRBJ2-2
TGTGCCAGCAGCCGCCTGACAGGGGCGGGGACCGGGGAGCTGTTTTTT
CASSRLTGAGTGELFF
>.|once|TRBV24-1|TRBJ1-2
TGTGCCACCAGTGAAACAGGGACCTCTGGCTACACCTTC
CATSETGTSGYTF
>.|once|TRBV3-1/TRBV3-2|TRBJ2-1
TGTGCCAGCAGCCAAGCAGGGTTGGCCTACAATGAGCAGTTCTTC
CASSQAGLAYNEQFF
>.|.|TRBV11-2|TRBJ2-4
TGTGCCAGCAGCGGGGGTCGTCTTGATGTTGGACACAAAAACATTCAGTACTTC
CASSGGRLDVGHKNIQYF
>TRBD2|many|TRBV13|TRBJ2-5
TGTGCCAGCAGCTTAGCTAGCGGGGGCCAAGAGACCCAGTACTTC
CASSLASGGQETQYF
>.|.|TRBV11-2|TRBJ1-3
TGTGCCAGCACCTTGACGACAGTTCTAACCACTGGAAACACCATATATTTT
CASTLTTVLTTGNTIYF
>TRBD1|.|TRBV19|TRBJ2-1
TGTGCCACCACCTTGGGGGACAGGGGGCTGGATGAGCAGTTCTTC
CATTLGDRGLDEQFF
>TRBD2|few|TRBV13|TRBJ2-7
TGTGCCAGCAGCCTGGGACTAGGTTCTTCCGAGCAGTACTTC
CASSLGLGSSEQYF
>.|once|TRBV6-2/TRBV6-3|TRBJ2-5
TGTGCCAGCAGTTTGGGACGGCGGGAGACCCAGTACTTC
CASSLGRRETQYF
>.|.|TRBV7-8|TRBJ2-7
TGTGCCAGCAGCTTTAGGCCTTTTTCCCGGAGCGAGCAGTACTTC
CASSFRPFSRSEQYF
>TRBD1|.|TRBV29-1|TRBJ2-6
TGCAGCGTTGAGCCAAAAAGGTACAGGGGATACTCTGGGGCCAACGTCCTGACTTTC
CSVEPKRYRGYSGANVLTF
>.|once|TRBV28|TRBJ2-7
TGTGCCAGTACCCTTAGCGGTACCGTCTACGAGCAGTACTTC
CASTLSGTVYEQYF
>.|.|TRBV3-1/TRBV3-2|TRBJ1-2
TGTGCCAGCAGCCAAAGGGGGATACCCCCCGGCTACACCTTC
CASSQRGIPPGYTF
>.|.|TRBV5-5|TRBJ2-3
TGTGCCAGCAGCTTGAACGGCGGTGCTGGAGATACGCAGTATTTT
CASSLNGGAGDTQYF
>.|.|TRBV23-1|TRBJ1-4
TGCGCCAGCAGTCAATCTCGGGAAAAACTGTTTTTT
CASSQSREKLFF
>.|few|TRBV28|TRBJ2-5
TGTGCCAGCAGTGAAGGGGGGGCCATAGAGACCCAGTACTTC
CASSEGGAIETQYF
>TRBD1|.|TRBV6-1|TRBJ2-5
TGTGCCAGCAGTGAAGGACAGGGGGGAGAGACCCAGTACTTC
CASSEGQGGETQYF
>TRBD2|.|TRBV5-1|TRBJ2-3
TGCGCCAGCAGCCCGGGACTAGCGGTGATAGATACGCAGTATTTT
CASSPGLAVIDTQYF
>TRBD2|.|TRBV5-1|TRBJ2-2
TGCGCCAGCAGCGCAACTAGCGGGAACACCGGGGAGCTGTTTTTT
CASSATSGNTGELFF
>TRBD2|.|TRBV9|TRBJ2-7
TGTGCCAGCAGCGTAGGGCTAGCGGGGTCCTACGAGCAGTACTTC
CASSVGLAGSYEQYF
>TRBD1|.|TRBV2|TRBJ2-2
TGTGCCAGCGGACAGGGGGTGACTAGCTCCGGGGAGCTGTTTTTT
CASGQGVTSSGELFF
>.|.|TRBV11-2|TRBJ2-7
TGTGCCAGCAGCACCCTCGGGGCTGGCTACGAGCAGTACTTC
CASSTLGAGYEQYF
>.|.|TRBV6-4|TRBJ1-5
TGTGCCAGCAGTGACCGGGGGAAACAGCCCCAGCATTTT
CASSDRGKQPQHF
>TRBD1|.|TRBV5-5|TRBJ1-1
TGTGCCAGCAGCTTGACAGGGGGCAGAGGCACTGAAGCTTTCTTT
CASSLTGGRGTEAFF
>TRBD1|.|TRBV18|TRBJ1-5
TGTGCCAGCTCACTAGGCGGGACAGGTCTTCAGCCCCAGCATTTT
CASSLGGTGLQPQHF
>TRBD2|.|TRBV3-1/TRBV3-2|TRBJ2-5
TGTGCCAGCAGCCGCGCCGGGACTAGCGGAGAGACCCAGTACTTC
CASSRAGTSGETQYF
>TRBD1|.|TRBV28|TRBJ1-3
TGTGCCAGCAGTCCACCCGGGACAGGACACTCTGGAAACACCATATATTTT
CASSPPGTGHSGNTIYF
>.|.|TRBV7-2|TRBJ1-6
TGTGCCAGCAGCTTCGCAGGACTTAATAATTCACCCCTCCACTTT
CASSFAGLNNSPLHF
>.|.|TRBV7-9|TRBJ1-4
TGTGCCAGCAGCTTATTGAGTGATTTCCAGACAACTAATGAAAAACTGTTTTTT
CASSLLSDFQTTNEKLFF
>.|.|TRBV20-1|TRBJ2-3
TGCAGTGCTAGTGTGCCGGACGGCACAGATACGCAGTATTTT
CSASVPDGTDTQYF
>TRBD1|.|TRBV3-1/TRBV3-2|TRBJ1-1
TGTGCCAGCAGCCACCCCGGGACAGGGACTACTGAAGCTTTCTTT
CASSHPGTGTTEAFF
>TRBD1|.|TRBV7-2|TRBJ1-1
TGTGCCAGCAGCCTCGGACAGGGGATGAACACTGAAGCTTTCTTT
CASSLGQGMNTEAFF
>.|.|TRBV6-1|TRBJ1-5
TGTGCCAGCAGTGCCCCACGGGGGCGGGGCAGCAATCAGCCCCAGCATTTT
CASSAPRGRGSNQPQHF
>.|.|TRBV11-2|TRBJ2-1
TGTGCCAGCAGCCACCCAAGGGCTTGGCAGTTCTTC
CASSHPRAWQFF
>.|.|TRBV28|TRBJ1-4
TGTGCCAGCAGTTTCGGGGGAACTAATGAAAAACTGTTTTTT
CASSFGGTNEKLFF
>.|.|TRBV19|TRBJ1-2
TGTGCCAGTAGCACCGGAACAGCCTATGGCTACACCTTC
CASSTGTAYGYTF
>.|few|TRBV7-3|TRBJ2-1
TGTGCCAGCAGCTTTTCGGCTAGCGCCTACAATGAGCAGTTCTTC
CASSFSASAYNEQFF
>.|.|TRBV28|TRBJ1-5
TGTGCCAGCAGTTTGAGTCCCATCGACAGGAATTTT
CASSLSPIDRNF
>.|.|TRBV14|TRBJ2-1
TGTGCCAGCAGCCGGAACATGGGAATGTTGTCCTACAATGAGCAGTTCTTC
CASSRNMGMLSYNEQFF